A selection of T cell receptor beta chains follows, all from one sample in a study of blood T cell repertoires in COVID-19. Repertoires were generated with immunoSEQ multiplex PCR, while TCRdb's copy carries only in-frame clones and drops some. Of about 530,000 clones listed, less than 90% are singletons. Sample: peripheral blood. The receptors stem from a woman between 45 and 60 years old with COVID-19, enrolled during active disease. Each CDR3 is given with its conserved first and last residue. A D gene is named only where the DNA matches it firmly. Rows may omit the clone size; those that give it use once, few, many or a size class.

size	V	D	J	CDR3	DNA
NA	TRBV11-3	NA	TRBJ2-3	CASSLGAATDTQYF	TGTGCCAGCAGCTTAGGGGCAGCCACAGATACGCAGTATTTT
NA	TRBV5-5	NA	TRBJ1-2	CASSSSRGGSGGYTF	TGTGCCAGCAGCTCCTCAAGGGGAGGTAGTGGTGGCTACACCTTC
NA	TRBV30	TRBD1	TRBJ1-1	CAWSAYQGVKAEAFF	TGTGCCTGGAGCGCCTATCAGGGGGTGAAGGCTGAAGCTTTCTTT
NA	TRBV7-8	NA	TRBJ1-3	CASSPNPMGNTIYF	TGTGCCAGCAGCCCCAACCCTATGGGAAACACCATATATTTT
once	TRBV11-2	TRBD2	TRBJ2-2	CASSFELAGGTNTGELFF	TGTGCCAGCAGCTTCGAACTAGCGGGGGGGACGAACACCGGGGAGCTGTTTTTT
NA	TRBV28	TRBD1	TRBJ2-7	CATLDRGISYEQYF	TGTGCCACCCTTGACAGGGGCATCTCCTACGAGCAGTACTTC
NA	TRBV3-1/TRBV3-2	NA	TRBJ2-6	CASSLLGTPKRANVLTF	TGTGCCAGCAGCCTACTTGGGACACCCAAAAGGGCCAACGTCCTGACTTTC
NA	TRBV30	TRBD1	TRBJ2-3	CAWTLGQGTDTQYF	TGTGCCTGGACTTTAGGACAGGGAACAGATACGCAGTATTTT
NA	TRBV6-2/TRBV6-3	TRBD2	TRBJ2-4	CASSYVGGSIQYF	TGTGCCAGCAGTTACGTGGGCGGGAGCATTCAGTACTTC
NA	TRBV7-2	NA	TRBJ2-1	CASSLGRDIEQFF	TGTGCCAGCAGCTTGGGCAGGGACATTGAGCAGTTCTTC
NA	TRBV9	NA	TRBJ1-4	CASSVGIRGKKAESEKLFF	TGTGCCAGCAGCGTGGGTATACGAGGAAAGAAAGCCGAGAGTGAAAAACTGTTTTTT
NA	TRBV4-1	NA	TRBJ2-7	CASSQDGVPYEQYF	TGCGCCAGCAGCCAAGACGGGGTGCCCTACGAGCAGTACTTC
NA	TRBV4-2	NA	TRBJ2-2	CASSQDLKWVGDRLYTGELFF	TGTGCCAGCAGCCAAGATCTAAAGTGGGTGGGCGACAGATTATACACCGGGGAGCTGTTTTTT
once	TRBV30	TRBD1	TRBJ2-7	CAWGRSPTGTASSYEQYF	TGTGCCTGGGGACGGTCCCCAACCGGGACAGCCTCTTCCTACGAGCAGTACTTC
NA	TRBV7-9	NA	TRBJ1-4	CASSSAQGRGEKLFF	TGTGCCAGCAGCTCAGCGCAGGGGAGAGGAGAAAAACTGTTTTTT
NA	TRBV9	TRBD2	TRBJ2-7	CASSRGLAGGSEQYF	TGTGCCAGCAGCCGAGGACTAGCGGGGGGGTCCGAGCAGTACTTC
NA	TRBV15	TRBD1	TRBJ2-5	CATSRTGLGEETQYF	TGTGCCACCAGCAGGACAGGGCTGGGTGAAGAGACCCAGTACTTC
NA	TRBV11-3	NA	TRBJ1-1	CASSLNYHTEAFF	TGTGCCAGCAGCTTAAACTATCACACTGAAGCTTTCTTT
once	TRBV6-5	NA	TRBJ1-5	CASSPSTSGNQPQHF	TGTGCCAGCAGTCCGAGCACCAGCGGCAATCAGCCCCAGCATTTT
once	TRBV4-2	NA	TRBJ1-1	CASSRGQPNTEAFF	TGTGCCAGCAGCCGAGGACAGCCGAACACTGAAGCTTTCTTT
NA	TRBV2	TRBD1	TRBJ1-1	CASILSDRPRGAFF	TGTGCCAGCATTCTCTCGGACAGGCCTCGGGGAGCTTTCTTT
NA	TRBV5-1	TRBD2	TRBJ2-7	CASSEASGYEQYF	TGCGCCAGCAGCGAGGCTAGCGGCTACGAGCAGTACTTC
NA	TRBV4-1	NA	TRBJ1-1	CASSQTDSIWNPEAFF	TGCGCCAGCAGCCAAACGGACAGTATCTGGAACCCTGAAGCTTTCTTT
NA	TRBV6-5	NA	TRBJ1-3	CASSREISGNTIYF	TGTGCCAGCTCTAGGGAGATCTCTGGAAACACCATATATTTT
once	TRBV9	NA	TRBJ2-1	CASSVSGVEDDEQFF	TGTGCCAGCAGCGTATCGGGGGTGGAGGATGACGAGCAGTTCTTC
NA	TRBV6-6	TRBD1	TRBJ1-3	CASRLGDSRNTIYF	TGTGCCAGCAGGTTAGGGGACAGTCGAAACACCATATATTTT
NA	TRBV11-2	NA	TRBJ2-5	CASSLGWGDIQETQYF	TGTGCCAGCAGCTTAGGCTGGGGAGACATACAAGAGACCCAGTACTTC
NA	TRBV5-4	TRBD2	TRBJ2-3	CASSPGLAGVTDTQYF	TGTGCCAGCAGCCCAGGACTAGCGGGGGTCACAGATACGCAGTATTTT
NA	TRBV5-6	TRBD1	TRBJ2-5	CASSFGGQGQETQYF	TGTGCCAGCAGCTTTGGGGGACAGGGTCAAGAGACCCAGTACTTC
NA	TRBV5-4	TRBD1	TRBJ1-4	CASSPSGTGGASGEKLFF	TGTGCCAGCAGCCCCTCGGGGACAGGGGGCGCTTCGGGAGAAAAACTGTTTTTT
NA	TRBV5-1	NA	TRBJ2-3	CASSAGSLGSTQYF	TGCGCCAGCAGCGCCGGGTCGTTAGGGAGTACGCAGTATTTT
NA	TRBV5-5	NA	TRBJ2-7	CASSRQGRVGEQYF	TGTGCCAGCAGCCGACAGGGGAGGGTAGGGGAGCAGTACTTC
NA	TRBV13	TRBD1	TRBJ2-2	CASSLDRDSRGTGELFF	TGTGCCAGCAGCTTAGACCGGGACAGCCGGGGCACCGGGGAGCTGTTTTTT
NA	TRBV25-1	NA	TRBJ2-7	CASMGATYEQYF	TGTGCCAGCATGGGGGCCACCTACGAGCAGTACTTC
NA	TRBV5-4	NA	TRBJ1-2	CASSRGGQGYGYTF	TGTGCCAGCAGTCGCGGTGGGCAGGGTTATGGCTACACCTTC
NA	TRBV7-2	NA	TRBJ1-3	CASSQAGSSGNTIYF	TGTGCCAGCAGCCAGGCGGGGTCCTCTGGAAACACCATATATTTT
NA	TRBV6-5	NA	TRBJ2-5	CASSTLTGKGETQYF	TGTGCCAGCTCCACCCTCACGGGGAAGGGAGAGACCCAGTACTTC
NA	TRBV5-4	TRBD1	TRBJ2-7	CASSSGQGYEQYF	TGTGCCAGCAGCTCCGGACAGGGTTACGAGCAGTACTTC
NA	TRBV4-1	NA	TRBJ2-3	CASSQAPTGTFTDTQYF	TGCGCCAGCAGCCAAGCGCCTACAGGAACCTTCACAGATACGCAGTATTTT
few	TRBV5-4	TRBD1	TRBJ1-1	CASSNRGQGVLAFF	TGTGCCAGCAGCAATCGGGGACAGGGTGTCTTGGCTTTCTTT
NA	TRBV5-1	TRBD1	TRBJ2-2	CASSSRQGGRTGELFF	TGCGCCAGCAGCTCCCGACAGGGTGGGCGCACCGGGGAGCTGTTTTTT
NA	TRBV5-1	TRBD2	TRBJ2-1	CASRSRWDSGANEQFF	TGCGCCAGCAGATCCCGTTGGGATAGCGGGGCCAATGAGCAGTTCTTC